This entry is about one TCR beta chain. Sequenced by immunoSEQ multiplex PCR; TCRdb stores in-frame clones only, minus some. The sample records around 130,000 clones, approximately 90% being singletons. With 0 bases removed from V and 4 bases from J, the gap between germline ends came to 5 bases. Germline V gene sequence: CDR1 SGHDT, CDR2 YYEEEE. This CDR3 is 13 amino acids long. The data are from a study of blood T cell repertoires in COVID-19. Study summary: Material from acute and convalescent COVID-19 was sourced from the United States, Italy and Spain.

Source material: peripheral blood. This receptor was obtained from a man aged 50 or older with active or convalescent COVID-19. This chain uses TRBV5-6 with TRBJ1-5; D is ambiguous. CDR3 protein: CASSLAQNQPQHF. The CDR3 nucleotides read TGTGCCAGCAGCTTGGCCCAAAATCAGCCCCAGCATTTT. The variable domain in full, with the rest retrieved from reference TRBV5-6 and TRBJ1-5, is DAGVTQSPTHLIKTRGQQVTLRCSPKSGHDTVSWYQQALGQGPQFIFQYYEEEERQRGNFPDRFSGHQFPNYSSELNVNALLLGDSALYLCASSLAQNQPQHFGDGTRLSIL.